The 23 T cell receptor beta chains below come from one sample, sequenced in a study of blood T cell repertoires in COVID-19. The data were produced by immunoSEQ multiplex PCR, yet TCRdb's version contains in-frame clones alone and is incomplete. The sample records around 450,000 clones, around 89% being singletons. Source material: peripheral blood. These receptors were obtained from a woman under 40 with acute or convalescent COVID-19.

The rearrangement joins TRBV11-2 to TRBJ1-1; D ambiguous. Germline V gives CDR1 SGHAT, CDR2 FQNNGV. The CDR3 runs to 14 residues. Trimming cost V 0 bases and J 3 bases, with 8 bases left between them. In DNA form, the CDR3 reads TGTGCCAGCAGCTTAGATCAGAGGTACACTGAAGCTTTCTTT. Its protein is CASSLDQRYTEAFF. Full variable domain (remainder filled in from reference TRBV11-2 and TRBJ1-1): EAGVAQSPRYKIIEKRQSVAFWCNPISGHATLYWYQQILGQGPKLLIQFQNNGVVDDSQLPKDRFSAERLKGVDSTLKIQPAKLEDSAVYLCASSLDQRYTEAFFGQGTRLTVV.

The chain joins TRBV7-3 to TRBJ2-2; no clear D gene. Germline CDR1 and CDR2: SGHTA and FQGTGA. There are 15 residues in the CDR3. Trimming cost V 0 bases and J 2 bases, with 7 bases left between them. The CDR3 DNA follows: TGTGCCAGCAGCTTAACGCAGGCCAACACCGGGGAGCTGTTTTTT. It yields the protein CASSLTQANTGELFF. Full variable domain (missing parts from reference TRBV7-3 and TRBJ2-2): GAGVSQTPSNKVTEKGKYVELRCDPISGHTALYWYRQSLGQGPEFLIYFQGTGAADDSGLPNDRFFAVRPEGSVSTLKIQRTERGDSAVYLCASSLTQANTGELFFGEGSRLTVL.

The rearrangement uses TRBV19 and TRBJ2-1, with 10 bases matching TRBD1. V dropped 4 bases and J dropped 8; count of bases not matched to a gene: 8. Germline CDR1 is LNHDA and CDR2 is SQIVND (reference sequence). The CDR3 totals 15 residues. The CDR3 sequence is CASSTRDRGTHEQFF. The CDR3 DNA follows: TGTGCCAGTAGTACCCGGGACAGGGGTACGCATGAGCAGTTCTTC.

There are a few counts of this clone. Written as DNA, the CDR3 is TGTGCCAGCACGGAGAGCGGACGCTACACCTTC. Its protein product is CASTESGRYTF. The chain has TRBV2 and TRBJ1-2; D gene unclear. The germline V gene encodes CDR1 SNHLY and CDR2 FYNNEI. Trimming took 7 bases from V and 9 from J, leaving 12 bases between them. The CDR3 runs 11 residues. Based on the CDR3 plus reference TRBV2 and TRBJ1-2, the full variable domain is EPEVTQTPSHQVTQMGQEVILRCVPISNHLYFYWYRQILGQKVEFLVSFYNNEISEKSEIFDDQFSVERPDGSNFTLKIRSTKLEDSAMYFCASTESGRYTFGSGTRLTVV.

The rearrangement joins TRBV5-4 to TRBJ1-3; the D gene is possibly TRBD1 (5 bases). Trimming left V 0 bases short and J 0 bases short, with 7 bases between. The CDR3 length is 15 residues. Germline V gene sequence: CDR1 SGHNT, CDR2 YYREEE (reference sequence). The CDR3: CASSLGGLSGNTIYF. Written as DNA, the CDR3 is TGTGCCAGCAGCTTGGGGGGCCTCTCTGGAAACACCATATATTTT. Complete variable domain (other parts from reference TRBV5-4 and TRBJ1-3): ETGVTQSPTHLIKTRGQQVTLRCSSQSGHNTVSWYQQALGQGPQFIFQYYREEENGRGNFPPRFSGLQFPNYSSELNVNALELDDSALYLCASSLGGLSGNTIYFGEGSWLTVV.

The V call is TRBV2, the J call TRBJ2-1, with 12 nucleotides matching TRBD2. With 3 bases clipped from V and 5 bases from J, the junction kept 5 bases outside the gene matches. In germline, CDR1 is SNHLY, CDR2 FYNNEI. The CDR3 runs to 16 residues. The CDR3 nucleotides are TGTGCCAGCAGTGAGGTACTAGCGGGGGGACACAATGAGCAGTTCTTC. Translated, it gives CASSEVLAGGHNEQFF.

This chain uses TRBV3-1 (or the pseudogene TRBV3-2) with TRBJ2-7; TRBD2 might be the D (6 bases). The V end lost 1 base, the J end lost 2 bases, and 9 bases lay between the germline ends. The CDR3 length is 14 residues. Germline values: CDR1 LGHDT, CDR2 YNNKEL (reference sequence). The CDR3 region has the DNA TGTGCCAGCAGCCAAGGTAGCGGACCCTACGAGCAGTACTTC. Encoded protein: CASSQGSGPYEQYF.

CDR3 protein: CASSLSSNQPQHF. The CDR3 bases are TGTGCCAGCAGCTTATCGAGCAATCAGCCCCAGCATTTT. The V call is TRBV7-2, the J call TRBJ1-5; D call uncertain. In germline, CDR1 is SGHTA, CDR2 FQGNSA. The germline V and J ends were trimmed by 2 bases and 1 base, with 3 bases remaining between them. There are 13 residues in the CDR3.

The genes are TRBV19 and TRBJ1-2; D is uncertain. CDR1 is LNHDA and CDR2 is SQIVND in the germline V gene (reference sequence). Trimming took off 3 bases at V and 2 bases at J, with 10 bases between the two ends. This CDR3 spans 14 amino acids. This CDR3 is CASSILEINYGYTF. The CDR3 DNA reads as TGTGCCAGTAGTATCCTAGAAATCAACTATGGCTACACCTTC.

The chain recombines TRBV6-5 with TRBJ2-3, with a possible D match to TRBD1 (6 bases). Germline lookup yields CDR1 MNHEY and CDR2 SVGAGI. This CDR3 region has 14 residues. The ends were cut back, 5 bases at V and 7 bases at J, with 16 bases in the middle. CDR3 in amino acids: CASSKSDSPHTQYF. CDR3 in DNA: TGTGCCAGCAGTAAATCGGACAGCCCACATACGCAGTATTTT.

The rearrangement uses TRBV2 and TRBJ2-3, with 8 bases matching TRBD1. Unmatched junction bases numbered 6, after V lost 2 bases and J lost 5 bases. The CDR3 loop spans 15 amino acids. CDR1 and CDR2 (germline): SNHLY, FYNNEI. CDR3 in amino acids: CASSERRTGRDTQYF. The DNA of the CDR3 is TGTGCCAGCAGTGAACGGCGGACAGGGAGAGATACGCAGTATTTT. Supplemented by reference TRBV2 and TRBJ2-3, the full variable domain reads EPEVTQTPSHQVTQMGQEVILRCVPISNHLYFYWYRQILGQKVEFLVSFYNNEISEKSEIFDDQFSVERPDGSNFTLKIRSTKLEDSAMYFCASSERRTGRDTQYFGPGTRLTVL.

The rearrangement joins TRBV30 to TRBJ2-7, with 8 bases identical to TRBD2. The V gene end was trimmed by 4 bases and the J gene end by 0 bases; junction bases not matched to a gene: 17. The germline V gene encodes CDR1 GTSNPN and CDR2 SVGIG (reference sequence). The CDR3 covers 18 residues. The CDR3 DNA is TGTGCCTGGAAGCGAGGGAAGAGCCCCGGGACTAGCTCCTACGAGCAGTACTTC. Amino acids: CAWKRGKSPGTSSYEQYF.

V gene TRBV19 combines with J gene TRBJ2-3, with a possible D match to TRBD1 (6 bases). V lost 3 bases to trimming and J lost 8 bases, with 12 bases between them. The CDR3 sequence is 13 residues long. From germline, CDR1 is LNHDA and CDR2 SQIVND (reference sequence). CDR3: CASSIWRGGTQYF. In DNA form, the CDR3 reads TGTGCCAGTAGTATCTGGAGAGGGGGTACGCAGTATTTT.

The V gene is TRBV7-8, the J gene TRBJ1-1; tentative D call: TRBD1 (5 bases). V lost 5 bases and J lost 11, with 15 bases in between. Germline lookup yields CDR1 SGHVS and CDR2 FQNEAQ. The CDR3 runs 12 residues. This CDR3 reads CASSRSRVRAFF. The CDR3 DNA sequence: TGTGCCAGCAGCAGGAGCAGGGTTCGGGCTTTCTTT.

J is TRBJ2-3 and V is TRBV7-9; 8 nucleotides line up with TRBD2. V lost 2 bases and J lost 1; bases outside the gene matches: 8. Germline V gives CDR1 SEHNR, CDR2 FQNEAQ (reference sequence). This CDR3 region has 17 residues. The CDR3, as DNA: TGTGCCAGCAGCTTATTTACTAGCGGACTTCGCACAGATACGCAGTATTTT. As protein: CASSLFTSGLRTDTQYF.

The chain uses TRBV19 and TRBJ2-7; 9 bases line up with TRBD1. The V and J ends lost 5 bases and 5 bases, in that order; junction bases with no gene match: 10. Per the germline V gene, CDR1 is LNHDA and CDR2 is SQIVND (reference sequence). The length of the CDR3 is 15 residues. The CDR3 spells CASSRRGTGLDEQYF. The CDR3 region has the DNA TGTGCCAGTAGTCGTCGGGGGACAGGGCTTGACGAGCAGTACTTC.

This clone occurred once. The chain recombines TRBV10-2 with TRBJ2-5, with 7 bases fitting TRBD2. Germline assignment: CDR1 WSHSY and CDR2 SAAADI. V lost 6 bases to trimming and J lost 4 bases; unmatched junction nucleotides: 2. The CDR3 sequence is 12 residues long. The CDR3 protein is CASRPGGETQYF. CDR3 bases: TGCGCCAGCAGACCGGGAGGAGAGACCCAGTACTTC.

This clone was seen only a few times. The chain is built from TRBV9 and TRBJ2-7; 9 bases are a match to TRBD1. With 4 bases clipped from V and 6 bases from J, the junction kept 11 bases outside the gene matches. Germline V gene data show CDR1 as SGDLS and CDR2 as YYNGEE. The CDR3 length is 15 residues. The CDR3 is CASSSGQGRIGEQYF. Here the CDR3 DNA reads TGTGCCAGCAGCTCCGGACAGGGGAGGATAGGCGAGCAGTACTTC.

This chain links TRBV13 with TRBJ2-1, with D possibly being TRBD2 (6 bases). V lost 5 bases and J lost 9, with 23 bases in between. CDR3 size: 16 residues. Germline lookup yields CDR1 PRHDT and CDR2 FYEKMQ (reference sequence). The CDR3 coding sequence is TGTGCCAGCAGCGTTCGTGGCGCTGGAGGAGCGGGTGAGCAGTTCTTC. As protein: CASSVRGAGGAGEQFF.

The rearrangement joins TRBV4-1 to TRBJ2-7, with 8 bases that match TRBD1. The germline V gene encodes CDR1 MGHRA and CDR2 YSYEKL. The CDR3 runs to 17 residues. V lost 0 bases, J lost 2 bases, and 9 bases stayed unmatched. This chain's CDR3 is CASSQEIAGDRPYEQYF. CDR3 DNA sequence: TGCGCCAGCAGCCAAGAAATTGCCGGGGACAGGCCCTACGAGCAGTACTTC.

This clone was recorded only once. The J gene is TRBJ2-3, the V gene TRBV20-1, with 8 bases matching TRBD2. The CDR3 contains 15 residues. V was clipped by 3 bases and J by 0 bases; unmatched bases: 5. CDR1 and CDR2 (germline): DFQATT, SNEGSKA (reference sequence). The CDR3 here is CSASAGGPSTDTQYF. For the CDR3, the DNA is TGCAGTGCTAGTGCGGGGGGTCCTAGCACAGATACGCAGTATTTT.

The CDR3 here is CASSFDPSNRGPNTEAFF. As DNA, the CDR3 is TGTGCCAGCAGCTTCGACCCCAGCAACAGGGGGCCGAACACTGAAGCTTTCTTT. The V gene is TRBV7-8, the J gene TRBJ1-1; TRBD1 matches 9 bases. The CDR3 length is 18 residues. Germline trimming cut 3 bases from V and 1 base from J; bases unmatched to any gene: 12. Germline V gives CDR1 SGHVS, CDR2 FQNEAQ.

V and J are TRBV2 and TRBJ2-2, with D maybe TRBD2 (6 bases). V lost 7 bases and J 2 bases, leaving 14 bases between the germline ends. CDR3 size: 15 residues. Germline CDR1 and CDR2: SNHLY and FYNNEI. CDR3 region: CASTPVGGNTGELFF. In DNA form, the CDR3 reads TGTGCCAGCACCCCCGTGGGGGGTAACACCGGGGAGCTGTTTTTT. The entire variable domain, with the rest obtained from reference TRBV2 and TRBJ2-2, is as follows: EPEVTQTPSHQVTQMGQEVILRCVPISNHLYFYWYRQILGQKVEFLVSFYNNEISEKSEIFDDQFSVERPDGSNFTLKIRSTKLEDSAMYFCASTPVGGNTGELFFGEGSRLTVL.